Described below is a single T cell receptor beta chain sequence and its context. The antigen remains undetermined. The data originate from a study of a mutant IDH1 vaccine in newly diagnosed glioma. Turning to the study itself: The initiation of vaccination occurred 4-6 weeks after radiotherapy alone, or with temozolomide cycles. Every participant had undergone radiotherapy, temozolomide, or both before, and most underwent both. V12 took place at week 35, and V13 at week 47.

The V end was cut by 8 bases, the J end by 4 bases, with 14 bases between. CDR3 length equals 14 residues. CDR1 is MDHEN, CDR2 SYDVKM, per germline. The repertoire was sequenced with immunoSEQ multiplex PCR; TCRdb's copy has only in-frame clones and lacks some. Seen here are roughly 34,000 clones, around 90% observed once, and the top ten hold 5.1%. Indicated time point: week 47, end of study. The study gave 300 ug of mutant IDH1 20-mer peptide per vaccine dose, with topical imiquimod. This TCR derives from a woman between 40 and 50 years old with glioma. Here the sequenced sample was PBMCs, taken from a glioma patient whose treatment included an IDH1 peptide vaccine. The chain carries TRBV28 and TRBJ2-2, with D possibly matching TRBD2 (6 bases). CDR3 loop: CASRRGSPTGELFF. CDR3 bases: TGTGCCAGCCGCCGGGGGTCCCCCACCGGGGAGCTGTTTTTT.